This T cell receptor beta chain was identified during a study of blood T cell repertoires in COVID-19. The V end lost 7 bases, the J end lost 3 bases, and 13 bases lay between the germline ends. This CDR3 has 14 amino acids. Germline values: CDR1 ENHRY, CDR2 SYGVKD. Assay: immunoSEQ multiplex PCR; the TCRdb copy retains only in-frame clones and omits some. The table includes more than 85,000 clones, roughly 84% detected once. This clone appeared a few times. The sample taken for sequencing was peripheral blood. V usage is TRBV10-3 and J usage is TRBJ1-5, with no clear D. The TCR sequence derives from a woman in her sixties with acute or convalescent COVID-19. The CDR3: CAINGERDNQPQHF. CDR3 coding DNA: TGTGCCATCAATGGGGAGAGGGACAATCAGCCCCAGCATTTT.